The present T cell receptor beta chain was sequenced within a study of blood T cell repertoires in COVID-19. Original handling: Nucleated cell number was recorded as an estimate derived from reference gene primer amplification. Clones were sequenced by immunoSEQ multiplex PCR, and TCRdb holds only the in-frame ones, with some missing. V, J and clone size are taken as reported in that table, and D and trimming were inferred from the DNA itself. This repertoire shows about 310,000 clones, 80% to 90% found once; its top ten account for 1%. This receptor was taken from a man aged 45-65 years with active or convalescent COVID-19. The sequencing input was peripheral blood.

CDR3 coding DNA: TGTGCCAGCAGTCCGGGACAGTTCAATCAGCCCCAGCATTTT. It translates to CASSPGQFNQPQHF. The J gene is TRBJ1-5, the V gene TRBV6-5, with 7 bases identical to TRBD1. V was pared by 5 bases and J by 3 bases, with 4 bases of the junction left unmatched. The CDR3 has 14 amino acids. Looked up from germline, CDR1 is MNHEY and CDR2 is SVGAGI.